This T cell receptor (beta chain) appears in the sequencing data of a study of tumor-infiltrating lymphocytes in primary liver carcinoma. Between about 17 and 34 mg of unsorted bulk tissue served as the source from which RNA and DNA were co-extracted. Starting material of approximately 500 ng total RNA yielded TCR beta cDNA via a constant-region primer. Three nested multiplex PCR rounds of slightly modified ARM-PCR generated TCR beta libraries. A C-beta reverse primer and TRBV1-TRBV30 forward primers served in each of the first two PCR rounds, at 10 cycles apiece. Each CDR3 protein gets one entry after TCRdb re-called the multiplex PCR reads with MiXCR. The table lists some 46,000 distinct CDR3 sequences, 75% of them singletons. With V trimmed by 5 bases and J by 13 bases, 10 bases remained unmatched. The CDR3 consists of 15 residues. Per germline, CDR1 SGHNT and CDR2 YENEEA.

This receptor was identified in a woman aged 25-40 years with primary liver carcinoma and hepatitis B virus infection. The specimen was tumor-adjacent normal liver tissue. The rearrangement uses TRBV11-3 and TRBJ2-1; TRBD2 agrees at 14 bases. The DNA of the CDR3 is TGTGCCAGCAGCCGACTAGCGGGGGGGAGGTATGTACAGTTCTTC. Translating gives CASSRLAGGRYVQFF.